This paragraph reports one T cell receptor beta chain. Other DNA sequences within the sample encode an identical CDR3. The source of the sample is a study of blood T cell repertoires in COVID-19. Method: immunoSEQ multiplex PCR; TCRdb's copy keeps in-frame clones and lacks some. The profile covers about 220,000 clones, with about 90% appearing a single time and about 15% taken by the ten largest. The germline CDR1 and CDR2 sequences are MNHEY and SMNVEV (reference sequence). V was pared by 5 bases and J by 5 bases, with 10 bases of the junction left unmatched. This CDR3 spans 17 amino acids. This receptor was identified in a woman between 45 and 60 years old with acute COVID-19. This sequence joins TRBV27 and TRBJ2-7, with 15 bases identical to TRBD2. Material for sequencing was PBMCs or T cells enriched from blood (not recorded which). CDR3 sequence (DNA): TGTGCCAGCAGTCCTCCACCCGGACTAGCGGGAGGGCACGAGCAGTACTTC. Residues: CASSPPPGLAGGHEQYF.